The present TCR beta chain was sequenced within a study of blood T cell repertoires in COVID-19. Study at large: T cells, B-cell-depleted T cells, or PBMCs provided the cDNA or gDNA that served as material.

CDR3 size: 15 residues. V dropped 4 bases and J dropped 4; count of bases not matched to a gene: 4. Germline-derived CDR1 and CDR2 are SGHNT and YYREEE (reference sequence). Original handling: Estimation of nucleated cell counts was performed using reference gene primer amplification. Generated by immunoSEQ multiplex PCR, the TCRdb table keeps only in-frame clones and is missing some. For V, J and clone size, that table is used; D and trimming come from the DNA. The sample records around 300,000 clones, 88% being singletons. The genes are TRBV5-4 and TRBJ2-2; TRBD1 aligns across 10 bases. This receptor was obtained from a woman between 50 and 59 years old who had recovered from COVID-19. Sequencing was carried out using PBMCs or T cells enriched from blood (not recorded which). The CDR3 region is CASSPRTGGTGELFF. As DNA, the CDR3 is TGTGCCAGCAGCCCCCGGACAGGGGGCACCGGGGAGCTGTTTTTT.